The present T cell receptor (beta chain) was sequenced within a study of blood T cell repertoires in COVID-19. Study at large: Some COVID-19 samples were acute and others convalescent; all came from the United States, Italy and Spain.

The CDR3 has 17 residues. J lost 2 bases, V lost 0 bases, and 7 bases had no gene match. Germline CDR1 is SGHRS and CDR2 is YFSETQ. Original handling: Cell counts per sample came from amplifying reference gene primers. The method was immunoSEQ multiplex PCR; TCRdb's version includes in-frame clones alone and lacks a portion of them. V and J calls and clone size are as listed in that table; D and trimming were resolved from the DNA. The sample holds around 63,000 clones, just over 85% seen once. The sample was peripheral blood. The rearrangement joins TRBV5-1 to TRBJ2-7; 11 bases are shared with TRBD2. This clonotype was sampled from a woman over 75 with acute or convalescent COVID-19. The CDR3 bases are TGCGCCAGCAGCTTGGCTCCGGGACTAGCGGCTCCCTACGAGCAGTACTTC. Amino acid sequence: CASSLAPGLAAPYEQYF.